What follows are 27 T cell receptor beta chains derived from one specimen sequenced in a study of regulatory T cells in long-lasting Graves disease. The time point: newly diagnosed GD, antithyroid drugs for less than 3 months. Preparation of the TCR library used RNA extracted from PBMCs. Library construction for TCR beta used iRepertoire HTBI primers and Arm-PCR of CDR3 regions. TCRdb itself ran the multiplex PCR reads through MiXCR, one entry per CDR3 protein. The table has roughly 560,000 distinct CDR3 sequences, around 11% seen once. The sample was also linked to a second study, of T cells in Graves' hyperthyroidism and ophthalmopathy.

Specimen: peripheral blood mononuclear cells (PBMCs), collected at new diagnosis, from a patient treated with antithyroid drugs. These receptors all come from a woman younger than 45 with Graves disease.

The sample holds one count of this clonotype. The CDR3 loop reads CASSDSTGADIQYF. CDR3 nucleotide sequence: TGTGCCAGCAGTGATTCGACAGGGGCGGACATTCAGTACTTC. V and J are TRBV25-1 and TRBJ2-4, with 8 bases aligning to TRBD1. There are 14 residues in the CDR3. In germline, CDR1 is MGHDK, CDR2 SYGVNS. V lost 3 bases and J lost 8; bases outside the gene matches: 6.

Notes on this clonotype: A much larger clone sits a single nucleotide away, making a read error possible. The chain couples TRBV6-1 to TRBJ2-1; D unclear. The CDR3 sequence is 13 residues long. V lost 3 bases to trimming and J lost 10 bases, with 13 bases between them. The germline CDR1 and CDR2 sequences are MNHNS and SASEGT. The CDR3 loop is CASSEISSYEQFF. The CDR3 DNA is TGTGCCAGCAGTGAGATCAGCTCCTACGAGCAGTTCTTC.

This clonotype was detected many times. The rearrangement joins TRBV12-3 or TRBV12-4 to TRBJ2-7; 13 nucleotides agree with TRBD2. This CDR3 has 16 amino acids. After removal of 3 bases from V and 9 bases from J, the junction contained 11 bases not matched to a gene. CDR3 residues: CASSFGRTSGRELQYF. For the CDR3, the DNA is TGTGCCAGCAGTTTCGGTCGCACTAGCGGGAGGGAGTTGCAGTACTTC.

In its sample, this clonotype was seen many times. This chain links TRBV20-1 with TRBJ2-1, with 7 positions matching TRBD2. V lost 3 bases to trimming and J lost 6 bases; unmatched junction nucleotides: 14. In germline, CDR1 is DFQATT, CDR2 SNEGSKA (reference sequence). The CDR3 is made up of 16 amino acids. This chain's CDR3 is CSASRLARGRGNEQFF. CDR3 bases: TGCAGTGCTAGCCGACTAGCACGAGGGAGGGGCAATGAGCAGTTCTTC.

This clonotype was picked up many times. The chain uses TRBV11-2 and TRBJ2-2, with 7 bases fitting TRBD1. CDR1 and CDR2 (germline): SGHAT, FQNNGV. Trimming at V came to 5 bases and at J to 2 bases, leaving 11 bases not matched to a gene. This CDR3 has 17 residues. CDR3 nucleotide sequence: TGTGCCAGCAGCCACACAGGGGCGTTAGCCAACACCGGGGAGCTGTTTTTT. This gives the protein CASSHTGALANTGELFF. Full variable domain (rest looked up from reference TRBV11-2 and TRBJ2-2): EAGVAQSPRYKIIEKRQSVAFWCNPISGHATLYWYQQILGQGPKLLIQFQNNGVVDDSQLPKDRFSAERLKGVDSTLKIQPAKLEDSAVYLCASSHTGALANTGELFFGEGSRLTVL.

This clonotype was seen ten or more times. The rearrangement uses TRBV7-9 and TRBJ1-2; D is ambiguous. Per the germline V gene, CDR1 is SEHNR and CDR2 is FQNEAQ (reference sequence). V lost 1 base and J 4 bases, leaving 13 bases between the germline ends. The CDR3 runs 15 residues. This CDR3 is CASSLELSAVYGYTF. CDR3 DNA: TGTGCCAGCAGCTTAGAATTGTCAGCAGTCTATGGCTACACCTTC.

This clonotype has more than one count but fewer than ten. The CDR3 DNA follows: TGTGCCAGTAGTATTCGGGGGCCAACATATGGCTACACCTTC. As protein: CASSIRGPTYGYTF. The chain carries TRBV19 and TRBJ1-2; maybe TRBD1 (6 bases). The germline CDR1 and CDR2 sequences are LNHDA and SQIVND (reference sequence). This CDR3 spans 14 amino acids. V gave up 3 bases and J gave up 5 bases, with 13 bases separating them.

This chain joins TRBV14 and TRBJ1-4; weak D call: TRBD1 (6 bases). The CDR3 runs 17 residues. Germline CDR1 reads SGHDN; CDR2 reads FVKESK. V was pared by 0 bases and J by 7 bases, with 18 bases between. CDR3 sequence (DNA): TGTGCCAGCAGCCAAGACCGGGGGGGCCGGATTGGTGAAAAACTGTTTTTT. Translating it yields CASSQDRGGRIGEKLFF.

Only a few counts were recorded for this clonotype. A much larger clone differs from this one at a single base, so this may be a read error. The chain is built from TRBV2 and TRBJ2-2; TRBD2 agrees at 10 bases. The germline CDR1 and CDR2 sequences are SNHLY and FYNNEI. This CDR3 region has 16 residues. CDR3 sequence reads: CASSERASGRTGEPFF. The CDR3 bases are TGTGCCAGCAGTGAACGGGCTAGCGGGAGAACCGGGGAGCCGTTTTTT.

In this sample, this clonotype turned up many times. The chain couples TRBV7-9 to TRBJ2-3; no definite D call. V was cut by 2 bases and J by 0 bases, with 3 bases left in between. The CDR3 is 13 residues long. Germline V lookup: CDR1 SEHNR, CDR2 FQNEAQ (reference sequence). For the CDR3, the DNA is TGTGCCAGCAGCTTATTGAGCACAGATACGCAGTATTTT. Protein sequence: CASSLLSTDTQYF. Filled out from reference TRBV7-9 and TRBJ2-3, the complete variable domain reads DTGVSQNPRHKITKRGQNVTFRCDPISEHNRLYWYRQTLGQGPEFLTYFQNEAQLEKSRLLSDRFSAERPKGSFSTLEIQRTEQGDSAMYLCASSLLSTDTQYFGPGTRLTVL.

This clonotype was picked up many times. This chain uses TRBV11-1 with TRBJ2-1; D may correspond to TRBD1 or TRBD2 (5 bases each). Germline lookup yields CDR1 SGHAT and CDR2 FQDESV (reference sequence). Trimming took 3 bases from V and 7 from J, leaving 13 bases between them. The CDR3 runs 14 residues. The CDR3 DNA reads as TGTGCCAGCAGCTTTAACAGGTGGGGGAATGAGCAGTTCTTC. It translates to CASSFNRWGNEQFF. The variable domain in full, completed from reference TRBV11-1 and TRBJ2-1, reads EAEVAQSPRYKITEKSQAVAFWCDPISGHATLYWYRQILGQGPELLVQFQDESVVDDSQLPKDRFSAERLKGVDSTLKIQPAELGDSAMYLCASSFNRWGNEQFFGPGTRLTVL.

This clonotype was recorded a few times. The CDR3: CASSLSGQEYHSNQPQHF. CDR3 coding DNA: TGTGCCAGTAGCCTTTCGGGACAGGAATATCATAGCAATCAGCCCCAGCATTTT. This chain joins TRBV19 and TRBJ1-5, with 8 nucleotides matching TRBD1. The CDR3 sequence is 18 residues long. After removal of 6 bases from V and 0 bases from J, the junction contained 13 bases not matched to a gene. Germline lookup yields CDR1 LNHDA and CDR2 SQIVND (reference sequence).

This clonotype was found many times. As DNA, the CDR3 is TGTGCCTGGCGTTATTCCGGGACGGCGAACTATGGCTACACCTTC. It translates to CAWRYSGTANYGYTF. The genes are TRBV30 and TRBJ1-2; tentative D call: TRBD1 (5 bases). The CDR3 totals 15 residues. Trimming left V 5 bases short and J 2 bases short, with 18 bases between. From germline, CDR1 is GTSNPN and CDR2 SVGIG (reference sequence).

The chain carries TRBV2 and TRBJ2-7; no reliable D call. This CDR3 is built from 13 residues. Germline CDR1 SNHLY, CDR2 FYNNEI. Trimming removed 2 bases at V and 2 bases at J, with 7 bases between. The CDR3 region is CASSEFPTYEQYV. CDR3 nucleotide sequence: TGTGCCAGCAGTGAATTCCCCACCTACGAGCAGTACGTC.

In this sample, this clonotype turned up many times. Here the CDR3 DNA reads TGTGCCTGGAAGAGGCAGGGTGGTTACGAGCAGTACTTC. Its protein is CAWKRQGGYEQYF. The chain couples TRBV30 to TRBJ2-7; D might be TRBD1 (5 bases). Germline CDR1 is GTSNPN and CDR2 is SVGIG (reference sequence). The CDR3 is 13 residues long. The V end was cut by 4 bases, the J end by 4 bases, with 14 bases between.

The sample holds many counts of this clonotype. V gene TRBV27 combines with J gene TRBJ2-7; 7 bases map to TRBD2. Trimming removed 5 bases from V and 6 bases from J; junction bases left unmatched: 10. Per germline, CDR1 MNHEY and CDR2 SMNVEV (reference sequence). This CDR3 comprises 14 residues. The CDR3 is CASSLRTSPLEQYF. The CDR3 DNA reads TGTGCCAGCAGTCTTCGGACTAGTCCTCTCGAGCAGTACTTC.

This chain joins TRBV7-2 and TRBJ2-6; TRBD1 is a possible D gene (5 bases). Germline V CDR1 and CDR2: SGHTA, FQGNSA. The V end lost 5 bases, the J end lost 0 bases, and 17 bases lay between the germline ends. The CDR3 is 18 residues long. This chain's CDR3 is CASSVTRDWVSGANVLTF. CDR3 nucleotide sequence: TGTGCCAGCAGCGTAACCAGGGATTGGGTCTCTGGGGCCAACGTCCTGACTTTC.

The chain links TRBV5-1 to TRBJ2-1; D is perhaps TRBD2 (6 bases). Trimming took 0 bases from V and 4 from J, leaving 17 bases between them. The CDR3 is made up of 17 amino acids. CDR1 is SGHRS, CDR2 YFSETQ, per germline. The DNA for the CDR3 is TGCGCCAGCAGCTTGGCTGGTATGGGGGAGGATTACAATGAGCAGTTCTTC. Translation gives CASSLAGMGEDYNEQFF.

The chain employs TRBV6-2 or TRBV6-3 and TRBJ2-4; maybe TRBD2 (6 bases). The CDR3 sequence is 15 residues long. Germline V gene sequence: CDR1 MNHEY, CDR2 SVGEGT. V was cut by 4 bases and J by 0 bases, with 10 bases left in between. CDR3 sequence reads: CASSSAGLAKNIQYF. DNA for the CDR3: TGTGCCAGCAGTTCAGCGGGTTTAGCCAAAAACATTCAGTACTTC.

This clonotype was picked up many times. CDR3 loop: CASITHGQGYGYTF. DNA for the CDR3: TGTGCCAGCATCACTCATGGACAGGGCTATGGCTACACCTTC. This chain links TRBV19 with TRBJ1-2, with TRBD1 identical over 8 bases. The CDR3 is made up of 14 amino acids. With V trimmed by 9 bases and J by 4 bases, 10 bases remained unmatched. From germline, CDR1 is LNHDA and CDR2 SQIVND (reference sequence).

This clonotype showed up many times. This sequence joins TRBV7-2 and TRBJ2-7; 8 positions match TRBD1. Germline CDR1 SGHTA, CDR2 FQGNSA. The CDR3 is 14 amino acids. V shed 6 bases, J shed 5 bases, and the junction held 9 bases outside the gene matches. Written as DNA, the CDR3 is TGTGCCAGCAGTCGAGACAGGGGTCACAACGAGCAGTACTTC. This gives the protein CASSRDRGHNEQYF.

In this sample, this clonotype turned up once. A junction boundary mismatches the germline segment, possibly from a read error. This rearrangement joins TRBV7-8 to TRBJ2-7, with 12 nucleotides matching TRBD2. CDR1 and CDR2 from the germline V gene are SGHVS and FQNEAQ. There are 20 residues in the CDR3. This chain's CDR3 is CASSPYQPLAGGLISYEQYF. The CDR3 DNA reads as TGCGCCAGCAGCCCGTATCAACCACTAGCGGGAGGACTAATCTCCTACGAGCAGTACTTC.

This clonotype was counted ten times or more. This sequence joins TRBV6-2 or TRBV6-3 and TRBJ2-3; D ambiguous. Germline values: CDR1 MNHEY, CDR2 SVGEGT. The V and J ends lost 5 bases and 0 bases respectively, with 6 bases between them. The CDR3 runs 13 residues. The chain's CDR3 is CASSDVSTDTQYF. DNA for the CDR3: TGTGCCAGCAGTGACGTAAGCACAGATACGCAGTATTTT.

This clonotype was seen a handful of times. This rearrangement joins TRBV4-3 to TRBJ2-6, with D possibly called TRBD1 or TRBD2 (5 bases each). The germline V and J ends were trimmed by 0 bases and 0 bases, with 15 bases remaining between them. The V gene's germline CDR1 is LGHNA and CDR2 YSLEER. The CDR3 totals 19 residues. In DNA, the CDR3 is TGCGCCAGCAGCCAAGATAAGGGACGCCTCAGCTCTGGGGCCAACGTCCTGACTTTC. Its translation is CASSQDKGRLSSGANVLTF.

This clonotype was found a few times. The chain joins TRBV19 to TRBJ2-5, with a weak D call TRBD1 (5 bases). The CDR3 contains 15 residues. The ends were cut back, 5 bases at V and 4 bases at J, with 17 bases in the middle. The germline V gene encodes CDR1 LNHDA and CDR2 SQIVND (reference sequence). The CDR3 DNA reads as TGTGCCAGTAGTCACCAGGCCAATAGGGGAGAGACCCAGTACTTC. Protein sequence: CASSHQANRGETQYF.

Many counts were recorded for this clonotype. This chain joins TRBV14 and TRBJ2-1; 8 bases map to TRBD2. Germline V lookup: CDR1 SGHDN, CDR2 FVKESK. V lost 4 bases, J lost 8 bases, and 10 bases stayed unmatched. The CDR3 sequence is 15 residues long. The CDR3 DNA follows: TGTGCCAGCAGCCTATATAGAGCGGGGGCCGATGAGCAGTTCTTC. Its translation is CASSLYRAGADEQFF.

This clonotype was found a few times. The CDR3 reads CASTRLVGTDTQYF. As DNA, the CDR3 is TGCGCCAGCACCCGACTCGTCGGCACAGATACGCAGTATTTT. This rearrangement joins TRBV4-1 to TRBJ2-3; D unclear. Looked up from germline, CDR1 is MGHRA and CDR2 is YSYEKL. The V end lost 7 bases, the J end lost 1 base, and 12 bases lay between the germline ends. The CDR3 totals 14 residues.